These T cell receptor beta chains were read from a single sample in a study of T cells in Graves' hyperthyroidism and ophthalmopathy. TCRdb reanalysed the multiplex PCR reads using MiXCR and keeps one entry per CDR3 protein. The data contain under 300,000 distinct CDR3 sequences, 15% of them seen just once; the ten biggest clones take up under 35%. The sample taken for sequencing was blood. These receptor sequences come from a woman in her fifties or sixties with Graves' hyperthyroidism that later progressed to Graves' ophthalmopathy. The CDR3 runs from the conserved cysteine through the conserved F or W. Fields, in order: J gene, D gene, V gene, clone size, CDR3 protein, CDR3 DNA. The D gene is left open where the match is weak. The size entry is marked missing in some rows and otherwise reads once, few, many or a size class.

J: TRBJ2-2
D: TRBD2
V: TRBV19
size: .
CDR3: CASSSRRLAEYKNANTGELFF
DNA: TGTGCCAGTAGTTCTCGAAGACTAGCGGAATATAAAAACGCGAACACCGGGGAGCTGTTTTTT

J: TRBJ2-7
D: .
V: TRBV2
size: many
CDR3: CASSGLVPYEQYF
DNA: TGTGCCAGCAGTGGACTAGTCCCCTACGAGCAGTACTTC

J: TRBJ1-1
D: .
V: TRBV20-1
size: many
CDR3: CSARGFMNTEAFF
DNA: TGCAGTGCTAGGGGCTTTATGAACACTGAAGCTTTCTTT

J: TRBJ2-1
D: .
V: TRBV3-1
size: .
CDR3: CASSQETDTTSIF
DNA: TGTGCCAGCAGCCAAGAAACGGACACCACAAGCATCTTC

J: TRBJ2-3
D: .
V: TRBV2
size: many
CDR3: CASSAGGLSTSTDTQYF
DNA: TGTGCCAGCAGTGCCGGGGGGCTTTCGACTAGCACAGATACGCAGTATTTT

J: TRBJ2-7
D: TRBD2
V: TRBV12-3/TRBV12-4
size: many
CDR3: CASGLGLRENEQYF
DNA: TGTGCCAGCGGCCTGGGGTTGCGGGAGAACGAGCAGTACTTC

J: TRBJ1-2
D: TRBD1
V: TRBV28
size: many
CDR3: CASSDGQGGYGYTF
DNA: TGTGCCAGCAGTGACGGACAGGGAGGCTATGGCTACACCTTC

J: TRBJ2-7
D: .
V: TRBV2
size: many
CDR3: CASSEANLPGYEQYF
DNA: TGTGCCAGCAGTGAAGCGAATTTACCGGGCTACGAGCAGTACTTC

J: TRBJ2-5
D: .
V: TRBV7-9
size: .
CDR3: CASRDQGGQETQYF
DNA: TGTGCCAGCAGAGACCAAGGGGGGCAGGAGACCCAGTACTTC

J: TRBJ1-2
D: .
V: TRBV12-3/TRBV12-4
size: many
CDR3: CASSLYRNNYGYTF
DNA: TGTGCCAGCAGTTTGTACAGAAATAACTATGGCTACACCTTC

J: TRBJ1-2
D: .
V: TRBV7-9
size: .
CDR3: CASGAAGYGYTF
DNA: TGTGCTTCGGGTGCGGCGGGCTATGGCTACACCTTC

J: TRBJ1-2
D: TRBD1
V: TRBV20-1
size: many
CDR3: CSARGQGGNYGYTF
DNA: TGCAGTGCCAGAGGACAGGGGGGCAACTATGGCTACACCTTC

J: TRBJ2-6
D: TRBD1
V: TRBV12-3/TRBV12-4
size: many
CDR3: CASSLESGGSGVLTF
DNA: TGTGCCAGCAGTTTAGAGTCAGGGGGCTCGGGCGTCCTGACTTTC

J: TRBJ2-7
D: .
V: TRBV3-1
size: many
CDR3: CASSQIGNYEQYF
DNA: TGTGCCAGCAGCCAAATAGGGAACTACGAGCAGTACTTC

J: TRBJ2-2
D: TRBD1
V: TRBV27
size: few
CDR3: CASSLGTGGNTGELFF
DNA: TGTGCCAGCAGTTTAGGGACAGGGGGTAACACCGGGGAGCTGTTTTTT

J: TRBJ2-1
D: TRBD2
V: TRBV11-3
size: few
CDR3: CASSFGLARAGHNEQFF
DNA: TGTGCCAGCAGCTTTGGACTAGCCCGAGCCGGGCACAATGAGCAGTTCTTC

J: TRBJ2-7
D: TRBD1
V: TRBV11-2
size: few
CDR3: CASSFSSGDSSYEQYF
DNA: TGTGCCAGCAGCTTCTCCTCCGGGGACAGCTCCTACGAGCAGTACTTC

J: TRBJ2-3
D: .
V: TRBV28
size: .
CDR3: CASSFSGVGADTQYF
DNA: TGTGCCAGCAGTTTTTCGGGGGTAGGGGCAGATACGCAGTATTTT

J: TRBJ2-7
D: TRBD2
V: TRBV7-9
size: many
CDR3: CASRPLSSGGSYEQYF
DNA: TGTGCCAGCAGACCACTATCTAGCGGTGGCTCCTACGAGCAGTACTTC

J: TRBJ1-5
D: .
V: TRBV2
size: once
CDR3: CASTGGRNQPQHF
DNA: TGTGCCAGCACGGGGGGGCGCAATCAGCCCCAGCATTTT

J: TRBJ1-2
D: .
V: TRBV5-5
size: .
CDR3: CASSSLQGNSGYTF
DNA: TGTGCCAGCAGCTCCTTACAGGGAAACTCTGGCTACACCTTC

J: TRBJ2-2
D: .
V: TRBV20-1
size: many
CDR3: CSARDQRVTGELFF
DNA: TGCAGTGCTAGAGATCAACGGGTCACCGGGGAGCTGTTTTTT

J: TRBJ2-3
D: TRBD2
V: TRBV3-1
size: many
CDR3: CASSGPGRWTQYF
DNA: TGTGCCAGCAGCGGACCCGGGAGGTGGACGCAGTATTTT

J: TRBJ2-1
D: .
V: TRBV18
size: many
CDR3: CASSRYRDNEQFF
DNA: TGTGCCAGCTCCCGGTACCGCGACAATGAGCAGTTCTTC

J: TRBJ2-7
D: TRBD2
V: TRBV6-1
size: many
CDR3: CASSSPGGNYEQYF
DNA: TGTGCCAGCAGTTCCCCGGGAGGAAACTACGAGCAGTACTTC

J: TRBJ2-1
D: .
V: TRBV20-1
size: many
CDR3: CSARDIVNEQFF
DNA: TGCAGTGCTAGAGATATCGTGAATGAGCAGTTCTTC

J: TRBJ1-2
D: .
V: TRBV2
size: many
CDR3: CATKWGLDYGYTF
DNA: TGTGCCACCAAATGGGGACTCGACTATGGCTACACCTTC

J: TRBJ2-1
D: .
V: TRBV19
size: few
CDR3: CASSAGQFAAEQFF
DNA: TGTGCCAGTAGTGCAGGCCAATTCGCGGCTGAGCAGTTCTTC

J: TRBJ2-7
D: TRBD1
V: TRBV20-1
size: many
CDR3: CSASGTGTGGYEQYF
DNA: TGCAGTGCTAGCGGCACCGGGACAGGGGGCTACGAGCAGTACTTC

J: TRBJ2-1
D: .
V: TRBV6-6
size: .
CDR3: CTSSYSTRDNEQFF
DNA: TGTACCAGCAGTTACTCGACTCGAGACAATGAGCAGTTCTTC

J: TRBJ2-7
D: .
V: TRBV2
size: .
CDR3: CASSLTADSYEQYF
DNA: TGTGCCAGCAGTTTGACCGCGGACTCCTACGAGCAGTACTTC

J: TRBJ1-4
D: .
V: TRBV11-2
size: many
CDR3: CASSPPDTLNEKLFF
DNA: TGTGCCAGCAGCCCCCCTGATACCCTTAATGAAAAACTGTTTTTT

J: TRBJ1-1
D: .
V: TRBV28
size: many
CDR3: CASSFPVSRRDTEAFF
DNA: TGTGCCAGCAGCTTCCCTGTCTCGAGAAGGGACACTGAAGCTTTCTTT

J: TRBJ2-1
D: .
V: TRBV28
size: many
CDR3: CASSSQRLVSYNEQFF
DNA: TGTGCCAGCAGTTCACAGAGACTAGTCTCCTACAATGAGCAGTTCTTC

J: TRBJ2-7
D: TRBD1
V: TRBV11-2
size: many
CDR3: CASSSLGRGHYEQYF
DNA: TGTGCCAGCAGCTCCCTGGGCAGGGGGCACTACGAGCAGTACTTC

J: TRBJ1-1
D: .
V: TRBV27
size: many
CDR3: CASNLGDGSNTEAFF
DNA: TGTGCCAGCAATTTGGGGGACGGATCGAACACTGAAGCTTTCTTT

J: TRBJ2-1
D: TRBD2
V: TRBV2
size: many
CDR3: CASAALAGIYNEQFF
DNA: TGTGCCAGCGCAGCCCTAGCGGGAATATACAATGAGCAGTTCTTC

J: TRBJ1-1
D: .
V: TRBV5-1
size: many
CDR3: CASSTQTTAALGTEAFF
DNA: TGCGCCAGCAGCACTCAGACGACAGCGGCGCTGGGCACTGAAGCTTTCTTT

J: TRBJ2-7
D: .
V: TRBV15
size: many
CDR3: CATSREGGGSYEQYF
DNA: TGTGCCACCAGCAGAGAAGGTGGTGGGTCCTACGAGCAGTACTTC

J: TRBJ1-2
D: TRBD1
V: TRBV19
size: .
CDR3: CASSINRGLGYGYTF
DNA: TGTGCCAGTAGTATCAACAGGGGGCTCGGCTATGGCTACACCTTC

J: TRBJ2-3
D: .
V: TRBV11-3
size: .
CDR3: CASSSAPGLQYF
DNA: TGTGCCAGCAGCTCCGCTCCGGGGCTACAGTATTTT

J: TRBJ2-2
D: .
V: TRBV12-3/TRBV12-4
size: many
CDR3: CASFGELNTGELFF
DNA: TGTGCCAGCTTTGGAGAGTTGAACACCGGGGAGCTGTTTTTT

J: TRBJ2-3
D: TRBD2
V: TRBV28
size: many
CDR3: CASRKAGGSSTDTQYF
DNA: TGTGCCAGCCGCAAGGCGGGAGGTTCTAGCACAGATACGCAGTATTTT

J: TRBJ1-2
D: TRBD1
V: TRBV2
size: many
CDR3: CASRQRQGNYGYTF
DNA: TGTGCCAGCAGACAAAGACAGGGCAATTATGGCTACACCTTC

J: TRBJ1-2
D: .
V: TRBV29-1
size: many
CDR3: CSVEGGRSYGYTF
DNA: TGCAGCGTTGAGGGTGGACGATCATATGGCTACACCTTC

J: TRBJ1-4
D: .
V: TRBV6-1
size: few
CDR3: CASRTGGLENEKLFF
DNA: TGTGCCAGCAGGACCGGGGGGCTAGAGAACGAAAAACTGTTTTTT

J: TRBJ2-1
D: TRBD2
V: TRBV7-9
size: many
CDR3: CASSLGLAGNYNEQFF
DNA: TGTGCCAGCAGTTTAGGACTAGCGGGTAACTACAATGAGCAGTTCTTC

J: TRBJ2-7
D: TRBD1
V: TRBV11-2
size: many
CDR3: CASSRRTLGTGTSYEQYF
DNA: TGTGCCAGCAGCCGCCGGACATTAGGGACAGGGACATCCTACGAGCAGTACTTC

J: TRBJ2-3
D: TRBD2
V: TRBV19
size: .
CDR3: CASSIRGLAGERSTDTQYF
DNA: TGTGCCAGTAGTATTCGTGGACTAGCGGGAGAAAGGAGCACAGATACGCAGTATTTT